Listed below are T cell receptor beta chains from one sample, sequenced in a study of T cell changes during pregnancy in multiple sclerosis. TCRdb's copy holds only in-frame clones and misses some; the assay was immunoSEQ multiplex PCR. The sample has about 40,000 clones, around 94% seen once. This specimen consisted of peripheral blood, obtained before pregnancy. All receptors derive from a female donor with multiple sclerosis, enrolled in a pregnancy study. Each CDR3 is given with its conserved first and last residue. D genes are given only for firm matches. For some rows the clone size is stated as once, few or many, or as a class when expanded; others skip it.

d_gene	v_gene	abundance	j_gene	CDR3nt	CDR3aa
NA	TRBV2	few	TRBJ2-7	TGTGCCAGTTCCAGGGGCTACGAGCAGTACTTC	CASSRGYEQYF
NA	TRBV2	NA	TRBJ1-1	TGTGCCACCGGACAGCGCAACACTGAAGCTTTCTTT	CATGQRNTEAFF
TRBD1	TRBV28	NA	TRBJ1-2	TGTGCCAGCAGTTTACCCGGGACAGGGGTTTATGGCTACACCTTC	CASSLPGTGVYGYTF
TRBD1	TRBV28	NA	TRBJ1-2	TGTGCCAGCAGTCCCCCGGACAGGTACTACACCTTC	CASSPPDRYYTF
NA	TRBV7-2	once	TRBJ1-1	TGTGCCAGCAGCCCACAGGGGAACACTGAAGCTTTCTTT	CASSPQGNTEAFF
TRBD1	TRBV30	NA	TRBJ2-7	TGTGCCTGGAGTGTAATCGGGACAGGGAGCCCCTACGAGCAGTACTTC	CAWSVIGTGSPYEQYF
TRBD1	TRBV5-1	NA	TRBJ1-1	TGCGCCAGATCGACAGGGACTCTAAACACTGAAGCTTTCTTT	CARSTGTLNTEAFF
TRBD2	TRBV9	NA	TRBJ2-7	TGTGCCAGCAGCGTGACCTCTAGCGGGAGTCTCTACGAGCAGTACTTC	CASSVTSSGSLYEQYF
NA	TRBV11-2	NA	TRBJ1-4	TGTGCCAGCAGCTTAGGGACAGATCAACTGACTGAAAAACTGTTTTTT	CASSLGTDQLTEKLFF
NA	TRBV9	NA	TRBJ2-1	TGTGCCAGCAGCGTAGATCCTAGCGTGCACAATGAGCAGTTCTTC	CASSVDPSVHNEQFF
NA	TRBV2	NA	TRBJ2-5	TGTGCCAGCAGTGGGGCAGAAGAGACCCAGTACTTC	CASSGAEETQYF
TRBD2	TRBV5-1	NA	TRBJ2-1	TGCGCCAGCAGCTTGGCCCCGGGACTAGCGAGGGAGCAGTTCTTC	CASSLAPGLAREQFF
NA	TRBV6-5	NA	TRBJ1-2	TGTGCCAGCAGTTACAGTGCGGGGCGAAACGAGGGCTACACCTTC	CASSYSAGRNEGYTF
TRBD1	TRBV6-4	NA	TRBJ1-1	TGTGCCAGCAGCGTCACAGGGGAATTGAACACTGAAGCTTTCTTT	CASSVTGELNTEAFF
TRBD2	TRBV19	once	TRBJ2-1	TGTGCCAGTAGTATAGAGGCGGGAGGGAACATCAATGAGCAGTTCTTC	CASSIEAGGNINEQFF
TRBD1	TRBV27	NA	TRBJ1-4	TGTGCCAGCAGTTCGGGACAGGGGCGTGAAAAACTGTTTTTT	CASSSGQGREKLFF
TRBD2	TRBV28	NA	TRBJ2-3	TGTGCCAGCAACGGACTAGCGGGAGGAACAGATACGCAGTATTTT	CASNGLAGGTDTQYF
NA	TRBV14	NA	TRBJ1-1	TGTGCCAGCAGCCAAGTGAACATCCCGAACACTGAAGCTTTCTTT	CASSQVNIPNTEAFF
TRBD2	TRBV28	NA	TRBJ2-5	TGTGCCAGCAGTTTATATGGGACTAGCGGGATAGCCCGAGAGACCCAGTACTTC	CASSLYGTSGIARETQYF
TRBD2	TRBV14	NA	TRBJ2-2	TGTGCCAGCAGCACTTGGACTAGCGGGAGAGACAACACCGGGGAGCTGTTTTTT	CASSTWTSGRDNTGELFF
NA	TRBV2	NA	TRBJ1-3	TGTGCCAGCAGTGAAGTAGGGCCAGGGATCCCCGGGAACACCATATATTTT	CASSEVGPGIPGNTIYF
TRBD2	TRBV5-5	NA	TRBJ2-5	TGTGCCAGCAGCAGGGGCGGGGGCCAAGAGACCCAGTACTTC	CASSRGGGQETQYF
TRBD2	TRBV7-2	NA	TRBJ2-3	TGTGCCAGCAGCTATCTACTAGCGGGCTACACAGATACGCAGTATTTT	CASSYLLAGYTDTQYF
NA	TRBV5-1	NA	TRBJ2-3	TGCGCCAGCGTTGGAACGGGATCTAGCACAGATACGCAGTATTTT	CASVGTGSSTDTQYF
TRBD2	TRBV7-9	once	TRBJ2-3	TGTGCCAGCAGCCACCTAGCGGCCCCCACAGATACGCAGTATTTT	CASSHLAAPTDTQYF
TRBD2	TRBV13	NA	TRBJ2-3	TGTGCCAGCAGCTTATCCAGCGGGAACTCAGATACGCAGTATTTT	CASSLSSGNSDTQYF
NA	TRBV27	NA	TRBJ1-1	TGTGCCAGCAGTTTATTATCCGGTCCAGGGAACACTGAAGCTTTCTTT	CASSLLSGPGNTEAFF
NA	TRBV7-9	NA	TRBJ2-2	TGTGCCAGCAGCTTCGGTGCCGGGGAGCTGTTTTTT	CASSFGAGELFF
NA	TRBV6-1	NA	TRBJ1-5	TGTGCCAGCAGCGGACTTCCTCAGCCCCAGCATTTT	CASSGLPQPQHF
NA	TRBV28	NA	TRBJ1-6	TGTGCCGCCAGACATCTTCGGTCTTCACCCCTCCACTTT	CAARHLRSSPLHF
TRBD1	TRBV5-1	NA	TRBJ2-2	TGCGCCAGCAGCTTGGGACAGGGGACCAACACCGGGGAGCTGTTTTTT	CASSLGQGTNTGELFF
NA	TRBV5-5	NA	TRBJ2-2	TGTGCCAGCAGCACGGCGAACACCGGGGAGCTGTTTTTT	CASSTANTGELFF
TRBD1	TRBV30	NA	TRBJ2-5	TGTGCCTGGACCCAGACAGGGGGCATGGAGACCCAGTACTTC	CAWTQTGGMETQYF
TRBD1	TRBV5-1	NA	TRBJ1-2	TGCGCCAGCAGCACCGACAGGGGGCGCCCCTATGGCTACACCTTC	CASSTDRGRPYGYTF
NA	TRBV28	NA	TRBJ1-2	TGTGCCAGCAGTTTTGGGCAGTTTTCTTATGGCTACACCTTC	CASSFGQFSYGYTF
NA	TRBV21-1	NA	TRBJ2-2	TGTGCCAGCAGCAAAGGACGGGACAGGTCGAACACCGGGGAGCTGTTTTTT	CASSKGRDRSNTGELFF
TRBD2	TRBV7-3	NA	TRBJ2-1	TGTGCCAGCAGCGCAAGCGGGAACTCCTACAATGAGCAGTTCTTC	CASSASGNSYNEQFF
NA	TRBV7-9	NA	TRBJ2-1	TGTGCCAGCAGCCCGTCAGGGCAGACATACAATGAGCAGTTCTTC	CASSPSGQTYNEQFF
TRBD2	TRBV6-6	NA	TRBJ2-7	TGTGCCAGCAAAACTAGCGGGAGGACGATATCCTACGAGCAGTACTTC	CASKTSGRTISYEQYF
TRBD2	TRBV7-2	NA	TRBJ2-7	TGTGCCAGCAGCTCAGGACTAGCGCCGACCTACGAGCAGTACTTC	CASSSGLAPTYEQYF
NA	TRBV4-1	NA	TRBJ1-3	TGCGCCAGCAGCCAATCTCAGGGGTCTGGAAACACCATATATTTT	CASSQSQGSGNTIYF
NA	TRBV6-1	NA	TRBJ1-3	TGTGCCAGCAGTGAATTTAGGGGGTCCAGCTCTGGAAACACCATATATTTT	CASSEFRGSSSGNTIYF
TRBD1	TRBV27	few	TRBJ1-1	TGTGCCAGCAGTACCACGGCAGGGGGTGAAGCTTTCTTT	CASSTTAGGEAFF
TRBD2	TRBV11-1	NA	TRBJ2-3	TGTGCCAGCAGCACCCTACTAGCGGGAGCGAGAGATACGCAGTATTTT	CASSTLLAGARDTQYF
NA	TRBV30	NA	TRBJ1-3	TGTGCCGGACTGCAGGGGCGCCTCTCTGGAAACACCATATATTTT	CAGLQGRLSGNTIYF